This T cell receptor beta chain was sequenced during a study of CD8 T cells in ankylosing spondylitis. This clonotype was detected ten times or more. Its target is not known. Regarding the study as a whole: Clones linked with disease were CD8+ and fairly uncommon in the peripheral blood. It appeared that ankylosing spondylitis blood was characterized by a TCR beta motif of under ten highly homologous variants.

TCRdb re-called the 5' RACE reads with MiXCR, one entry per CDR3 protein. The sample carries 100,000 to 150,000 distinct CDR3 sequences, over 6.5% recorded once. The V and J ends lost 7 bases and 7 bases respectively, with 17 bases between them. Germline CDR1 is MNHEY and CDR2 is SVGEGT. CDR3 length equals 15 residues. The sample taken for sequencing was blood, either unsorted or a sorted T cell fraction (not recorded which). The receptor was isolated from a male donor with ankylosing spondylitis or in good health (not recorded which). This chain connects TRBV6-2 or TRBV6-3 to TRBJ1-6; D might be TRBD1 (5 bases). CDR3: CASTHRAGLNSPLHF. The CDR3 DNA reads TGTGCCAGCACCCATCGGGCGGGGCTGAATTCACCCCTCCACTTT.